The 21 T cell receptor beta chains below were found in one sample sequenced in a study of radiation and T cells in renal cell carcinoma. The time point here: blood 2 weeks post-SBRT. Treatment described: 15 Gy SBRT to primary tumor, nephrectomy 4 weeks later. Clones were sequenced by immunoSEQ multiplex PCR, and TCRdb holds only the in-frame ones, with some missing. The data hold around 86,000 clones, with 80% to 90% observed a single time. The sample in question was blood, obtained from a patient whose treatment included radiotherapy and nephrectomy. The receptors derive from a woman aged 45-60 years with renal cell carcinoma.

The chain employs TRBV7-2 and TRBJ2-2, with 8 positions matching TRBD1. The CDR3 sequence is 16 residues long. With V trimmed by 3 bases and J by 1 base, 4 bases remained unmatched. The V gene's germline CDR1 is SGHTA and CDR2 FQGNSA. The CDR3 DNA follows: TGTGCCAGCAGCTTGACCGGGACAGGGAACACCGGGGAGCTGTTTTTT. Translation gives CASSLTGTGNTGELFF.

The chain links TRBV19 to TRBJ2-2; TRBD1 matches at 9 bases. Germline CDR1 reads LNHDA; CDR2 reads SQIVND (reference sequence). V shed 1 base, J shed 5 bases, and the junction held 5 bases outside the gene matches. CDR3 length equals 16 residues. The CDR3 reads CASSIGPGTGTGELFF. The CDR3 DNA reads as TGTGCCAGTAGTATAGGCCCGGGGACAGGGACCGGGGAGCTGTTTTTT.

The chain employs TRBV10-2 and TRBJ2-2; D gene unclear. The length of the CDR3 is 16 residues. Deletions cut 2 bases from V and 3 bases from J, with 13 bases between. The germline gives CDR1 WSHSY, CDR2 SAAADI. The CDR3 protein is CASSEAGSGDTGELFF. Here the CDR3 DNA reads TGCGCCAGCAGTGAGGCAGGTTCTGGGGACACCGGGGAGCTGTTTTTT.

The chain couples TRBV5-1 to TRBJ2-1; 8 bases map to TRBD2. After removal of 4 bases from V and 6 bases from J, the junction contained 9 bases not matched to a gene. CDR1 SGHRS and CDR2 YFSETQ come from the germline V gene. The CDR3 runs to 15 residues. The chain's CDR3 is CASSGTGGPGNEQFF. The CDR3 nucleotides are TGCGCCAGCAGCGGAACGGGGGGGCCGGGCAATGAGCAGTTCTTC.

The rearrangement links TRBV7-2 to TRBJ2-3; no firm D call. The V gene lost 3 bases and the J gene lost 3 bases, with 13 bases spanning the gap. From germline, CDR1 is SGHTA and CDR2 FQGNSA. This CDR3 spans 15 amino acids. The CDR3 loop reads CASSFSGTRTDTQYF. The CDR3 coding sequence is TGTGCCAGCAGCTTCTCCGGAACTCGGACAGATACGCAGTATTTT.

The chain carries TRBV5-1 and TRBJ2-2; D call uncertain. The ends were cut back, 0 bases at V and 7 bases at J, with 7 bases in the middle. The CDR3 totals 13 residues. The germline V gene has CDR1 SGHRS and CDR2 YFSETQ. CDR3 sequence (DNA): TGCGCCAGCAGCTTGGCGGGTAACGGGGAGCTGTTTTTT. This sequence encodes CASSLAGNGELFF.

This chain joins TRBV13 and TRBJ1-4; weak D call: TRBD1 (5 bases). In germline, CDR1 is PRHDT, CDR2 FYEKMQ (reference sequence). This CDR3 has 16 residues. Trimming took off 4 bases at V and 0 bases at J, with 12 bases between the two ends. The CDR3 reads CASSSRQTATNEKLFF. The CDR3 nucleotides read TGTGCCAGCAGCTCTCGACAGACTGCAACTAATGAAAAACTGTTTTTT. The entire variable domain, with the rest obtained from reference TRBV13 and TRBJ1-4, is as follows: AAGVIQSPRHLIKEKRETATLKCYPIPRHDTVYWYQQGPGQDPQFLISFYEKMQSDKGSIPDRFSAQQFSDYHSELNMSSLELGDSALYFCASSSRQTATNEKLFFGSGTQLSVL.

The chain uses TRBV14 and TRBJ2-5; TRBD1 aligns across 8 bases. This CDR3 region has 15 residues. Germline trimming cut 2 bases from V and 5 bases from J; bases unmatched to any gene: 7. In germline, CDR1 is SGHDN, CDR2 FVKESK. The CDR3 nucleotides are TGTGCCAGCAGCCAACGGACAGGGAATGGGGAGACCCAGTACTTC. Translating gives CASSQRTGNGETQYF. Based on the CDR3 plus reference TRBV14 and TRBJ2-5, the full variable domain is EAGVTQFPSHSVIEKGQTVTLRCDPISGHDNLYWYRRVMGKEIKFLLHFVKESKQDESGMPNNRFLAERTGGTYSTLKVQPAELEDSGVYFCASSQRTGNGETQYFGPGTRLLVL.

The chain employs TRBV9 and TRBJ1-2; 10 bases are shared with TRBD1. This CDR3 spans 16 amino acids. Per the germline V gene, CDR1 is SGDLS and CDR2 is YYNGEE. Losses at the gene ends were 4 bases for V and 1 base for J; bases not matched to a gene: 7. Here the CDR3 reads CASSPRTGGGNYGYTF. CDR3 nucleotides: TGTGCCAGCAGCCCCCGGACAGGGGGGGGTAACTATGGCTACACCTTC.

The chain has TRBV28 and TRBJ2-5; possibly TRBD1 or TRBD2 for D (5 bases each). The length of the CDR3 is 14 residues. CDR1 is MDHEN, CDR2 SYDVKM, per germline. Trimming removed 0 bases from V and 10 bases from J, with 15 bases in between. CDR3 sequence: CASSLWGPTEVQYF. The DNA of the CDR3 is TGTGCCAGCAGTTTATGGGGGCCCACGGAGGTCCAGTACTTC.

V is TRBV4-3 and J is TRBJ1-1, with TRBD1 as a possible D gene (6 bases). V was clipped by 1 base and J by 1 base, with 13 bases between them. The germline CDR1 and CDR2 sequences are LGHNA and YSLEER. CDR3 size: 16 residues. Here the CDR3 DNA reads TGCGCCAGCAGCCAAGCAGGGGCGGTTGGGAACACTGAAGCTTTCTTT. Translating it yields CASSQAGAVGNTEAFF.

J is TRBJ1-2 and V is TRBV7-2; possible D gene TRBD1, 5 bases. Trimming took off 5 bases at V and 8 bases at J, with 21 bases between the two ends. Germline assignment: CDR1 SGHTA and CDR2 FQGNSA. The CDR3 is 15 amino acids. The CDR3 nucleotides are TGTGCCAGCAGCCACGATGCAGGGAGCCCTTGGGGCTACACCTTC. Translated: CASSHDAGSPWGYTF.

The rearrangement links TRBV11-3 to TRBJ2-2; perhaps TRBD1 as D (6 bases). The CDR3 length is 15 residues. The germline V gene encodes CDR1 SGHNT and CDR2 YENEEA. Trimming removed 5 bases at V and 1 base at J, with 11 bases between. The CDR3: CASSRQQGNTGELFF. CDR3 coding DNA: TGTGCCAGCAGCCGCCAACAGGGGAACACCGGGGAGCTGTTTTTT.

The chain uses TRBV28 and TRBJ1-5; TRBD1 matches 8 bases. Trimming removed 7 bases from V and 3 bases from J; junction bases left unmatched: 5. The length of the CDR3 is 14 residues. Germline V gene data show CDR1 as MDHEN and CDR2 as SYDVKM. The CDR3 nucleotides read TGTGCCAGCATCGGACAGGGCCTCAATCAGCCCCAGCATTTT. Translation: CASIGQGLNQPQHF.

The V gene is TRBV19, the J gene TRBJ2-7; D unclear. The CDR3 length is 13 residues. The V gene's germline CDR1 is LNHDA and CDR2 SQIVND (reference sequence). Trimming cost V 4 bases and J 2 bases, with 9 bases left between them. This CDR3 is CASSSADAYEQYF. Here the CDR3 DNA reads TGTGCCAGTAGTAGTGCAGATGCCTACGAGCAGTACTTC.

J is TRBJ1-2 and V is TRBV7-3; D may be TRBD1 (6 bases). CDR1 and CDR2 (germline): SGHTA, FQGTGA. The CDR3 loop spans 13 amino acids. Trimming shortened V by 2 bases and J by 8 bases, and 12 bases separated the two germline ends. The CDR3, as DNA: TGTGCCAGCAGCTTACAACAGGGTAACGGCTACACCTTC. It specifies CASSLQQGNGYTF.

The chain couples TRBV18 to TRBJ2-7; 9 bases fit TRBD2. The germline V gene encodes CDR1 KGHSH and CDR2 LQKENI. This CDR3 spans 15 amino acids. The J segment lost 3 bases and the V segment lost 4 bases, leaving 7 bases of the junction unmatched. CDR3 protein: CASSLPTREGYEQYF. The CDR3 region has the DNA TGTGCCAGCTCACTTCCGACGCGGGAGGGCTACGAGCAGTACTTC.

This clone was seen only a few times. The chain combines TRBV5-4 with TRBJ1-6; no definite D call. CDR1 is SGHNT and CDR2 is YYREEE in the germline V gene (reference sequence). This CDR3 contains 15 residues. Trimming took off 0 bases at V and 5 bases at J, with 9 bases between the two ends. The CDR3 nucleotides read TGTGCCAGCAGCTTGGTTCAACAGAATAATTCACCCCTCCACTTT. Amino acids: CASSLVQQNNSPLHF.

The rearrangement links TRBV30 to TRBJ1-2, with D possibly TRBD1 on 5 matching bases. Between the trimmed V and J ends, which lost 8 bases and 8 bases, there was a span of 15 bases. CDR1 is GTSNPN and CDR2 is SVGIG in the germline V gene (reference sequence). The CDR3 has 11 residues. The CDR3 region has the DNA TGTGCCCTGAAACAGGTCGAAGGCTACACCTTC. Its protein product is CALKQVEGYTF.

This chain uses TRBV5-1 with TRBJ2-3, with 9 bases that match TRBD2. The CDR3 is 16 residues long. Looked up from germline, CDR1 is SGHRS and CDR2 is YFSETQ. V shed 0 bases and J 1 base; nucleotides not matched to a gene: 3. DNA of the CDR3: TGCGCCAGCAGCTTGGCGGTAGCGGGGGGCACAGATACGCAGTATTTT. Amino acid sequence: CASSLAVAGGTDTQYF.

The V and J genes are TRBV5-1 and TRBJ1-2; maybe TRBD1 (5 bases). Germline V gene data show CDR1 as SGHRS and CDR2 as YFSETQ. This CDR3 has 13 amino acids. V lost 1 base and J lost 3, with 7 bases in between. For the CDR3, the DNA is TGCGCCAGCAGCTTGACAGGAGACTATGGCTACACCTTC. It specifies CASSLTGDYGYTF.